Below, 28 T cell receptor beta chains from the same sample are listed, as sequenced in a study of shared clonotypes between healthy human individuals. Using immunoSEQ multiplex PCR, the repertoire was profiled, and TCRdb retains in-frame clones only, with some absent. This repertoire shows more than 400,000 clones, around 80% found once; its top ten account for around 12%. The sequenced material came from PBMCs. The receptors originated from a woman in her forties in good health. Some clones in this sample may be carry-over from other donors' samples.

The chain uses TRBV5-1 and TRBJ1-2, with TRBD1 identical over 7 bases. Germline CDR1 is SGHRS and CDR2 is YFSETQ. V shed 3 bases, J shed 10 bases, and the junction held 6 bases outside the gene matches. This CDR3 contains 12 residues. CDR3 region: CASSSHRGYYTF. In nucleotides, the CDR3 is TGCGCCAGCAGCTCGCACAGGGGATACTACACCTTC.

The chain combines TRBV5-4 with TRBJ2-5, with D perhaps matching TRBD1 or TRBD2 (5 bases each). Germline V gene data show CDR1 as SGHNT and CDR2 as YYREEE (reference sequence). Trimming took 0 bases from V and 1 from J, leaving 10 bases between them. CDR3 length equals 15 residues. The CDR3 here is CASSLAGASQETQYF. CDR3 sequence (DNA): TGTGCCAGCAGCTTGGCCGGGGCTAGCCAAGAGACCCAGTACTTC. Based on the CDR3 plus reference TRBV5-4 and TRBJ2-5, the full variable domain is ETGVTQSPTHLIKTRGQQVTLRCSSQSGHNTVSWYQQALGQGPQFIFQYYREEENGRGNFPPRFSGLQFPNYSSELNVNALELDDSALYLCASSLAGASQETQYFGPGTRLLVL.

This chain connects TRBV6-1 to TRBJ2-1; D is unresolved. This CDR3 is 12 amino acids long. Germline CDR1 and CDR2: MNHNS and SASEGT. The V end was cut by 4 bases, the J end by 3 bases, with 4 bases between. CDR3 in amino acids: CASSGGYNEQFF. CDR3 nucleotide sequence: TGTGCCAGCAGTGGGGGCTACAATGAGCAGTTCTTC.

The count of this clone is one. The chain joins TRBV9 to TRBJ2-1; 7 nucleotides agree with TRBD1. The CDR3 has 15 residues. The V segment lost 3 bases and the J segment 6 bases; nucleotides outside the gene matches: 9. Germline V gene data show CDR1 as SGDLS and CDR2 as YYNGEE. The CDR3 nucleotides read TGTGCCAGCAGCGCAGTGGGACAGTGGGTCAATGAGCAGTTCTTC. This codes for CASSAVGQWVNEQFF.

The chain carries TRBV4-2 and TRBJ1-2, with 10 bases identical to TRBD1. J was trimmed by 5 bases and V by 3 bases; bases with no gene match: 9. Per the germline V gene, CDR1 is LGHNA and CDR2 is YNFKEQ. This CDR3 comprises 16 residues. CDR3 residues: CASSQDPGQGLYGYTF. The CDR3 DNA follows: TGTGCCAGCAGCCAGGATCCGGGACAGGGGCTTTATGGCTACACCTTC.

The DNA for the CDR3 is TGCGCCAGCAGCCACCCCGGACTAGCGGGAGGATCGTACAATGAGCAGTTCTTC. Amino acid sequence: CASSHPGLAGGSYNEQFF. The rearrangement joins TRBV4-1 to TRBJ2-1, with 14 nucleotides matching TRBD2. Germline CDR1 and CDR2: MGHRA and YSYEKL. V dropped 3 bases and J dropped 4; count of bases not matched to a gene: 8. The CDR3 is 18 amino acids.

The chain employs TRBV6-1 and TRBJ2-7; 13 bases agree with TRBD2. CDR1 MNHNS and CDR2 SASEGT come from the germline V gene. The CDR3 sequence is 15 residues long. V lost 5 bases, J lost 4 bases, and 5 bases stayed unmatched. The CDR3 DNA is TGTGCCAGCAGTACCTCGGGACTAGCGGGATACGAGCAGTACTTC. This gives the protein CASSTSGLAGYEQYF.

The rearrangement uses TRBV20-1 and TRBJ2-5; D not certain. V lost 0 bases to trimming and J lost 5 bases, with 4 bases between them. Germline-derived CDR1 and CDR2 are DFQATT and SNEGSKA (reference sequence). This CDR3 has 11 amino acids. DNA of the CDR3: TGCAGTGCTAGAGATTCCGAGACCCAGTACTTC. Its protein product is CSARDSETQYF.

The rearrangement links TRBV29-1 to TRBJ1-1, with D unresolved. Between the trimmed V and J ends, which lost 3 bases and 4 bases, there was a span of 12 bases. The CDR3 contains 13 residues. CDR1 SQVTM and CDR2 ANQGSEA come from the germline V gene. CDR3 bases: TGCAGCGTTGACGGGTGGCTCCGCACTGAAGCTTTCTTT. It is translated as CSVDGWLRTEAFF.

In this sample, this clone turned up a few times. The chain has TRBV29-1 and TRBJ1-4, with 10 positions matching TRBD1. The length of the CDR3 is 13 residues. With V trimmed by 6 bases and J by 7 bases, 5 bases remained unmatched. Germline V gene data show CDR1 as SQVTM and CDR2 as ANQGSEA. CDR3 coding DNA: TGCAGCGTCCGGACAGGGGGGAGTGAAAAACTGTTTTTT. This codes for CSVRTGGSEKLFF.

V and J are TRBV4-2 and TRBJ2-1, with D possibly being TRBD2 (6 bases). Germline V gene lookup returns CDR1 LGHNA and CDR2 YNFKEQ. The ends were cut back, 1 base at V and 5 bases at J, with 18 bases in the middle. CDR3 length: 17 residues. The CDR3: CASSQVGTQLEDNEQFF. Here the CDR3 DNA reads TGTGCCAGCAGCCAAGTGGGGACTCAACTAGAGGACAATGAGCAGTTCTTC.

In its sample, this clone was seen once. The chain links TRBV15 to TRBJ1-5, with 8 bases identical to TRBD1. With V trimmed by 3 bases and J by 7 bases, 2 bases remained unmatched. This CDR3 has 13 amino acids. Germline V gene sequence: CDR1 LNHNV, CDR2 YYDKDF (reference sequence). The CDR3 reads CATSRGTGQPQHF. CDR3 DNA sequence: TGTGCCACCAGCAGGGGGACAGGCCAGCCCCAGCATTTT.

The chain carries TRBV15 and TRBJ2-5; D ambiguous. There are 15 residues in the CDR3. CDR1 and CDR2 (germline): LNHNV, YYDKDF (reference sequence). V dropped 5 bases and J dropped 3 bases, with 16 bases sitting between them. The CDR3: CATSPPGSSEETQYF. For the CDR3, the DNA is TGTGCCACCAGCCCGCCCGGGTCGTCGGAAGAGACCCAGTACTTC.

This chain joins TRBV11-2 and TRBJ2-1; 7 nucleotides agree with TRBD2. V lost 6 bases, J lost 2 bases, and 7 bases stayed unmatched. Germline assignment: CDR1 SGHAT and CDR2 FQNNGV. The length of the CDR3 is 15 residues. The CDR3 DNA sequence: TGTGCCAGCAGAGGGGCTAGCGGCCCCTACAATGAGCAGTTCTTC. This encodes CASRGASGPYNEQFF.

Note on this clone: Just one base apart from a much larger clone, this may be a read error. The chain links TRBV4-3 to TRBJ2-7; possibly TRBD1 for D (5 bases). The CDR3 sequence is 16 residues long. Germline V CDR1 and CDR2: LGHNA, YSLEER. Trimming left V 0 bases short and J 0 bases short, with 12 bases between. The DNA of the CDR3 is TGCGCCAGCAGCCAAGAACAGACAGCCCCCTCCTACGAGCAGTACTTC. It is translated as CASSQEQTAPSYEQYF.

The rearrangement links TRBV6-6 to TRBJ1-1, with D unclear. CDR3 length: 11 residues. With 6 bases removed from V and 9 bases from J, the gap between germline ends came to 11 bases. In germline, CDR1 is MNHNY, CDR2 SVGAGI (reference sequence). The chain's CDR3 is CASSNDLKAFF. The DNA of the CDR3 is TGTGCCAGCAGCAACGACTTAAAAGCTTTCTTT.

The rearrangement uses TRBV9 and TRBJ2-1; no definite D call. Trimming stripped 0 bases from V and 4 bases from J, with 5 bases between. The length of the CDR3 is 13 residues. Germline assignment: CDR1 SGDLS and CDR2 YYNGEE. The CDR3 sequence: CASSVGHYNEQFF. The CDR3, as DNA: TGTGCCAGCAGCGTAGGCCATTACAATGAGCAGTTCTTC.

The table lists this clone with a count of one. As DNA, the CDR3 is TGCGCCAGCAGCTTGTTCCTGATGGCGGGGGAGCTGTTTTTT. Protein: CASSLFLMAGELFF. The rearrangement links TRBV5-1 to TRBJ2-2; D uncertain. Germline CDR1 and CDR2: SGHRS and YFSETQ. Trimming took 1 base from V and 8 from J, leaving 12 bases between them. The CDR3 is 14 residues long.

The J gene is TRBJ1-2, the V gene TRBV29-1; D is undetermined. The V gene's germline CDR1 is SQVTM and CDR2 ANQGSEA. Trimming left V 3 bases short and J 7 bases short, with 21 bases between. This CDR3 region has 15 residues. The CDR3 nucleotides are TGCAGCGTTGACGGAACGCATGTGCCCTTTGGTGGCTACACCTTC. Its protein product is CSVDGTHVPFGGYTF.

This clone was counted many times. Other DNA sequences within the sample encode an identical CDR3. The CDR3 DNA follows: TGCAGCGTCCTCGGGTGGGGGTCGGACACTGAAGCTTTCTTT. This codes for CSVLGWGSDTEAFF. The V gene is TRBV29-1, the J gene TRBJ1-1, with D possibly TRBD1 on 5 matching bases. Deletions cut 6 bases from V and 3 bases from J, with 17 bases between. Germline CDR1 SQVTM, CDR2 ANQGSEA. The CDR3 is 14 residues long.

V is TRBV5-3 and J is TRBJ2-7, with D perhaps assigned TRBD1 or TRBD2 (5 bases each). TRBV5-3 is an ORF, with its function uncertain. V shed 4 bases and J shed 4 bases, with 18 bases lying between them. This CDR3 comprises 15 residues. Here the CDR3 DNA reads TGTGCCAGAAGCGCAACCGGGACGGAAGATTACGAGCAGTACTTC. It is translated as CARSATGTEDYEQYF.

Notes on this clone: Other nucleotide sequences in the sample specify the same CDR3. The V and J genes are TRBV11-2 and TRBJ1-5; no clear D gene. This CDR3 contains 12 residues. V was shortened by 8 bases and J by 6 bases, with 11 bases between the two germline ends. Germline V gives CDR1 SGHAT, CDR2 FQNNGV. In DNA form, the CDR3 reads TGTGCCAGCTCCTCGAGAGGTCAGCCCCAGCATTTT. It yields the protein CASSSRGQPQHF.

In the case of this clone: Additional DNA sequences in this sample encode the identical CDR3. The V gene is TRBV7-3, the J gene TRBJ2-1; tentative D call: TRBD2 (6 bases). The CDR3 totals 15 residues. Trimming removed 5 bases at V and 5 bases at J, with 16 bases between. Germline CDR1 and CDR2: SGHTA and FQGTGA. The CDR3 DNA follows: TGTGCCAGCAGCCCGTCGGCGGGACGCAACAATGAGCAGTTCTTC. Residues: CASSPSAGRNNEQFF.

This chain uses TRBV19 with TRBJ2-7, with D possibly TRBD1 on 6 matching bases. There are 16 residues in the CDR3. Germline CDR1 LNHDA, CDR2 SQIVND (reference sequence). V was clipped by 3 bases and J by 2 bases, with 17 bases between them. CDR3 sequence (DNA): TGTGCCAGTAGTATCTTCGCCTGGACAGACACCTACGAGCAGTACTTC. Residues: CASSIFAWTDTYEQYF.

The chain combines TRBV4-2 with TRBJ2-5; 7 bases agree with TRBD2. V trimming: 1 base; J trimming: 2 bases; junction bases outside the gene matches: 4. The germline gives CDR1 LGHNA, CDR2 YNFKEQ. The CDR3 consists of 15 residues. CDR3 in amino acids: CASSQGLAEQETQYF. The CDR3 DNA sequence: TGTGCCAGCAGCCAAGGGCTAGCGGAACAAGAGACCCAGTACTTC.

The V gene is TRBV28, the J gene TRBJ2-2; D possibly corresponds to TRBD2 (7 bases). V gave up 5 bases and J gave up 5 bases, with 18 bases separating them. The CDR3 extends over 16 amino acids. Per the germline V gene, CDR1 is MDHEN and CDR2 is SYDVKM. For the CDR3, the DNA is TGTGCCAGCAGTACAGGGTTAGGAGCGGGAACCGGGGAGCTGTTTTTT. It codes for CASSTGLGAGTGELFF.

The chain has TRBV19 and TRBJ2-2; D remains unclear. Germline V lookup: CDR1 LNHDA, CDR2 SQIVND (reference sequence). Trimming removed 3 bases from V and 4 bases from J, with 12 bases in between. The CDR3 has 15 residues. The CDR3 loop reads CASSISAQPTGELFF. The DNA for the CDR3 is TGTGCCAGTAGTATCTCCGCCCAGCCCACCGGGGAGCTGTTTTTT.

V and J are TRBV11-3 and TRBJ1-1, with 8 bases lining up with TRBD1. V gave up 5 bases and J gave up 1 base; unmatched junction bases: 3. CDR1 is SGHNT and CDR2 is YENEEA in the germline V gene. This CDR3 has 14 residues. CDR3 nucleotide sequence: TGTGCCAGCAGCCGCGGGACAGGGAACACTGAAGCTTTCTTT. Amino acids: CASSRGTGNTEAFF.